The clone carrying this TCR beta chain appeared once. V was pared by 1 base and J by 3 bases, with 18 bases of the junction left unmatched. The CDR3 totals 19 residues. In germline, CDR1 is SQVTM, CDR2 ANQGSEA. These data come from a study of blood T cell repertoires in COVID-19. Study-wide context: Acute-phase and convalescent COVID-19 samples originated in the United States, Italy and Spain. PBMCs, B-cell-depleted T cells, or T cells were the source of the cDNA or gDNA that made up the material.

Per the original methods: Amplified reference gene primers provided the basis for estimating nucleated cell counts. Some clones are missing from TCRdb's copy, which holds only in-frame ones; the method was immunoSEQ multiplex PCR. That table is the source of V, J and clone size, and D and trimming were worked out from the DNA. The sample includes roughly 100,000 clones, 80% to 90% seen only once; the top ten take roughly 8.1%. The chain recombines TRBV29-1 with TRBJ2-5; 9 bases are shared with TRBD1. Source material: peripheral blood. The sequence was obtained from a woman aged 70-85 years with acute or convalescent COVID-19. Written as DNA, the CDR3 is TGCAGCGTTGAAGTCCGTCCCGGGACAGGGATCGAGCGAAAAGAGACCCAGTACTTC. This translates into CSVEVRPGTGIERKETQYF.